This T cell receptor beta chain was observed in a study of CXCR3-negative and CXCR3-positive naive CD8 T cells (dated by TCRdb to the late 2010s). Regarding the complete study: In total, some 150 million TRB reads were obtained, corresponding to roughly 1.5 +/- 0.3 million reads per library. The diversity and physicochemical repertoire analyses included about a dozen donors pooled from two independent experiments. TRBV-TRBJ cluster analysis included naive subsets from roughly 5 donors and memory cells from 3 donors. Study-wide conclusions, independent of this receptor: Because surface CD5, which is linked to self-reactivity in mice, was comparable between the naive subsets, TCR interaction strength was also inferred from the physicochemical properties of TRB CDR3s. Naive CXCR3-negative and CXCR3-positive cells from the same donor showed similar TRBV-TRBJ usage, whereas memory cells showed distinct patterns. TRB CDR3s from CXCR3-positive naive cells showed higher hydrophobicity (lower Kidera factor 4), lower energy, and higher strength and volume indices than CXCR3-negative naive cells. Freshly isolated PBMCs were used for most assays because CXCR3 expression partially decreased after cryopreservation. Repertoire diversity was comparably high in both naive subsets but much lower in memory CD8+ T cells.

Comment on this clonotype: Its antigen remains unidentified.

For each CD8+ T cell subset, flow sorting was done in triplicate, and roughly 320,000 cells per subset went directly into RLT lysis buffer. To exclude memory contaminants, naive CD8+ T cells were stringently defined as CD45RO-CCR7+CD27+CD95-. Peripheral blood mononuclear cells were isolated from buffy coats by standard density gradient centrifugation. A FACSAria III was used to flow-sort naive CD8+ T cells into CXCR3-negative and CXCR3-positive populations. An RNeasy Mini Kit was used to extract total RNA from the sorted cells. The sequencing machine was a NextSeq 550. The Human TCR Profiling Kit (MiLaboratory) was used to prepare UMI-labeled 5' RACE TRB cDNA libraries. The full amount of extracted RNA was used for cDNA synthesis, and the full amount of resulting cDNA was used for PCR amplification. Libraries were prepared in parallel with an identical number of PCR cycles. The original methods were these. With a minimum of two reads required per UMI, MIGEC and MiXCR pulled out about 52,000 +/- 9,100 unique UMI-labeled TRB cDNA molecules from each library. On average, roughly 40,000 +/- 10,000 functional in-frame TRB CDR3 nucleotide clonotypes lacking stop codons were found per library. After downsampling to 5000 UMI-labeled TRB molecules per sample, diversity metrics such as normalized Shannon-Wiener and Chao1 were calculated in VDJtools. VDJtools was used to calculate clonotype-size-weighted physicochemical properties of the central five CDR3 residues, namely interaction energy, strength, volume and Kidera factor 4. Through TCRdb reprocessing, the reads give one entry per CDR3 protein sequence; DNA is omitted. TCRdb assigned the V and J calls; the authors' analysis was not used. The sample table gives about 58,000 distinct CDR3 sequences. Clones ranked in the top ten supply approximately 0.45% of the sample.

From its cysteine to its phenylalanine, the CDR3 spans 15 amino acids. No nucleotide data were recorded. The germline V gene yields SGHDT for CDR1 and YYEEEE for CDR2. The TCR originated in a human donor in good health. Some clones in this sample may be carry-over from other donors' samples. The sample comprised naive CXCR3- CD8+ T cells from blood. The sample's cell subset or site, from its label and the paper: CD45RO-CCR7+CD27+CD95- naive CD8+ T cells lacking CXCR3 (TNR3-). This chain is built from TRBV5-6 and TRBJ2-1; TCRdb's D gene call, TRBD1, goes unchecked for lack of DNA. CDR3 reads: CASSSRGQGTNEQFF.